These T cell receptor beta chains were read from a single sample in a study of blood T cell repertoires in COVID-19. Using immunoSEQ multiplex PCR, the repertoire was profiled, and TCRdb retains in-frame clones only, with some absent. The sample contains 25,000 to 30,000 clones, more than 70% of which appear only once. What was sequenced was peripheral blood. The receptors were sampled from a human donor in a cohort sampled during active COVID-19. CDR3s include the opening cysteine and the closing phenylalanine or tryptophan. A D gene is named only where the DNA matches it firmly. A clone size is listed for some rows: how often the clone was seen (once, few, many), or a class if it is expanded.

v_gene	d_gene	j_gene	abundance	len	CDR3nt	CDR3aa
TRBV7-2	TRBD1	TRBJ1-2	.	18	TGTGCCAGCAGCTCGTCAACCGGGACAGGGGGCGTGAGGTATGGCTACACCTTC	CASSSSTGTGGVRYGYTF
TRBV9	.	TRBJ2-2	.	15	TGTGCCAGCAGCCTCGGACTACGGAACACCGGGGAGCTGTTTTTT	CASSLGLRNTGELFF
TRBV5-8	.	TRBJ1-1	.	16	TGTGCCAGCAGCGCGGAGAAAGACGATCCGAACACTGAAGCTTTCTTT	CASSAEKDDPNTEAFF
TRBV29-1	TRBD2	TRBJ2-1	.	14	TGCAGCGTCCGAGGCGGGGGTTCCTACAATGAGCAGTTCTTC	CSVRGGGSYNEQFF
TRBV7-2	.	TRBJ2-1	.	13	TGTGCCAGCAGTCCTAACCCAGGCAATGAGCAGTTCTTC	CASSPNPGNEQFF
TRBV9	.	TRBJ2-5	.	14	TGTGCCAGCAGCGTTGGCAGGTACCAAGAGACCCAGTACTTC	CASSVGRYQETQYF
TRBV5-5	.	TRBJ1-1	.	15	TGTGCCAGCACGGAGGACCCTTTAGGTCGAGCTGAAGCTTTCTTT	CASTEDPLGRAEAFF
TRBV14	.	TRBJ2-4	.	16	TGTGCCAGCAGCCAAGTGACACCCTTAGCCAAAAACATTCAGTACTTC	CASSQVTPLAKNIQYF
TRBV18	TRBD1	TRBJ1-5	.	16	TGTGCCAGCTCACCCTCGACAGGGTCAACCAATCAGCCCCAGCATTTT	CASSPSTGSTNQPQHF
TRBV6-2/TRBV6-3	TRBD2	TRBJ2-5	.	16	TGTGCCAGCAGCTCCGGACTAGCGGGGGGCCGGGAGACCCAGTACTTC	CASSSGLAGGRETQYF
TRBV7-8	TRBD1	TRBJ1-4	.	16	TGTGCCAGCAGCTTAGGGGTGGCCGGGACAGGTGAAAAACTGTTTTTT	CASSLGVAGTGEKLFF
TRBV6-2/TRBV6-3	TRBD1	TRBJ2-1	.	18	TGTGCCAGCAGTTACAACATGAGGACAGGGAGCATCGACGGTGAGCAGTTCTTC	CASSYNMRTGSIDGEQFF
TRBV2	.	TRBJ1-2	.	11	TGTGCCAGCAGTGAACGGGTGGGCTACACCTTC	CASSERVGYTF
TRBV7-9	.	TRBJ1-5	.	19	TGTGCCAGCAGCTTATGGAACCCCACTCGGACAGATAGCAATCAGCCCCAGCATTTT	CASSLWNPTRTDSNQPQHF
TRBV5-1	.	TRBJ2-3	.	14	TGCGCCAGCAGGTCGGACCCTAGCTGGGATACGCAGTATTTT	CASRSDPSWDTQYF
TRBV4-1	.	TRBJ2-7	.	13	TGCGCCAGCAGCCAAGATCCCGCGGTTAGGAAGTACTTC	CASSQDPAVRKYF
TRBV7-9	.	TRBJ2-7	.	13	TGTGCCAGCAGCTACGATCCTACCTACGAGCAGTACTTC	CASSYDPTYEQYF
TRBV7-3	TRBD1	TRBJ1-2	once	16	TGTGCCAGCAGCTTGATGGTGGCAGGGGGGAACTATGGCTACACCTTC	CASSLMVAGGNYGYTF
TRBV11-2	.	TRBJ2-1	.	17	TGTGCCAGCAGCCCGCATAGGCGGGGGCGCTCCTACAATGAGCAGTTCTTC	CASSPHRRGRSYNEQFF
TRBV4-3	TRBD1	TRBJ2-3	.	17	TGCGCCAGCAGCTTCGCGGGAGGACAGGGGGTCACAGATACGCAGTATTTT	CASSFAGGQGVTDTQYF
TRBV18	.	TRBJ1-4	.	17	TGTGCCAGCTCACCACGGTCCCCCCGATCTATGAATGAAAAACTGTTTTTT	CASSPRSPRSMNEKLFF
TRBV4-1	.	TRBJ2-1	.	12	TGCGCCAGCAGCCAAGTTTTCTATGAGCAGTTCTTC	CASSQVFYEQFF
TRBV29-1	.	TRBJ2-7	.	11	TGCAGCGTAGAAGAGGCGGTCCTGCAGTACTTC	CSVEEAVLQYF
TRBV29-1	.	TRBJ2-3	.	15	TGCAGCGTTGAAATTCGGGGAGTCTCCCCAGATACGCAGTATTTT	CSVEIRGVSPDTQYF
TRBV6-2/TRBV6-3	TRBD1	TRBJ1-1	.	14	TGTGCCAGCAGTTACCGGACAGGGCGCACTGAAGCTTTCTTT	CASSYRTGRTEAFF
TRBV7-9	.	TRBJ1-1	.	16	TGTGCCAGCAGCTTAGAAGCAGGGAAAATGAACACTGAAGCTTTCTTT	CASSLEAGKMNTEAFF
TRBV6-5	.	TRBJ2-7	once	15	TGTGCCAGCAGTTACGTTCAGGGGATCGACTACGAGCAGTACTTC	CASSYVQGIDYEQYF
TRBV13	.	TRBJ1-1	once	13	TGTGCCAGCAGCTTTAACAGGGACACTGAAGCTTTCTTT	CASSFNRDTEAFF
TRBV7-9	TRBD1	TRBJ1-5	.	16	TGTGCCAGCAGCGAGACAGGGGTTGGTAGCAATCAGCCCCAGCATTTT	CASSETGVGSNQPQHF
TRBV3-1/TRBV3-2	.	TRBJ2-5	once	13	TGTGCCAGCAGCCAAGAGGGCTATGGGACCCAGTACTTC	CASSQEGYGTQYF
TRBV18	TRBD1	TRBJ1-5	.	15	TGTGCCAGCTCACCAGGACAGGCTAGCAATCAGCCCCAGCATTTT	CASSPGQASNQPQHF
TRBV19	TRBD2	TRBJ2-5	.	14	TGTGCCAGTAGCTCAATGGGAGGGTTAGAGACCCAGTACTTC	CASSSMGGLETQYF
TRBV4-2	TRBD2	TRBJ2-2	.	16	TGTGCCAGCAGCCAAGTCGGGGAGGGGCACACCGGGGAGCTGTTTTTT	CASSQVGEGHTGELFF
TRBV18	.	TRBJ2-5	.	13	TGTGCCAGCTCACCAGAGGGAGAAAAGACCCAGTACTTC	CASSPEGEKTQYF
TRBV18	.	TRBJ1-5	.	16	TGTGCCAGCTCACCTCAGACTTTGGGTAGCAATCAGCCCCAGCATTTT	CASSPQTLGSNQPQHF
TRBV7-9	TRBD1	TRBJ1-1	once	16	TGTGCCAGCAGCGCGGGACAGCAAAGGGTAGGCACTGAAGCTTTCTTT	CASSAGQQRVGTEAFF
TRBV7-2	.	TRBJ1-2	.	15	TGTGCCAGCAGCTTAGGGGGTGCCAGGGTCCATGGCTACACCTTC	CASSLGGARVHGYTF
TRBV9	TRBD2	TRBJ2-5	.	14	TGTGCCAGCAGCGGGTCTAGCGGCCAAGAGACCCAGTACTTC	CASSGSSGQETQYF
TRBV6-5	.	TRBJ1-3	.	14	TGTGCCAGCAGTTACGCGTACTCTGGAAACACCATATATTTT	CASSYAYSGNTIYF
TRBV5-1	TRBD1	TRBJ1-3	.	15	TGCGCCAGCAAGGTAGCCCAGGGGGCAGCGGACACCATATATTTT	CASKVAQGAADTIYF
TRBV12-5	TRBD1	TRBJ1-1	.	14	TGTGCTAGTGGTTTGGAGGGGGCTGAGGGCGAAGCTTTCTTT	CASGLEGAEGEAFF
TRBV5-6	.	TRBJ2-3	.	17	TGTGCCAGCAGCTTCGCTCATCAACGGGGACTCACAGATACGCAGTATTTT	CASSFAHQRGLTDTQYF
TRBV7-2	TRBD1	TRBJ1-2	.	13	TGTGCCAGCAGCGCAGACAGGGTAAATGGCTACACCTTC	CASSADRVNGYTF
TRBV7-6	.	TRBJ2-5	.	13	TGTGCCAGCAGCTTAGGCAGGCAAGAGACCCAGTACTTC	CASSLGRQETQYF
TRBV7-2	.	TRBJ1-4	.	12	TGTGCCAGCAGCTCTAAGGGGGAAAAACTGTTTTTT	CASSSKGEKLFF
TRBV9	.	TRBJ1-4	.	15	TGTGCCAGCAGCGTAAGGAGCGGTTGGGGAGAAAAACTGTTTTTT	CASSVRSGWGEKLFF
TRBV3-1/TRBV3-2	.	TRBJ2-7	.	11	TGTGCCAGCAGCCAACGGGACGAGCAGTACTTC	CASSQRDEQYF
TRBV9	.	TRBJ1-4	.	15	TGTGCCAGCAGCGTGGGTGGGGGGACTAATGAAAAACTGTTTTTT	CASSVGGGTNEKLFF